Listed below are T cell receptor beta chains from one sample, sequenced in a study of shared clonotypes between healthy human individuals. This table comes from immunoSEQ multiplex PCR, and its TCRdb copy is limited to in-frame clones, with some not included. This table has approximately 1,000,000 clones, approximately 80% appearing once. Sequenced sample: memory CD4+ T cells from PBMCs. The origin of the receptors is a man between 18 and 29 years old in good health. Some clones in this sample may be carry-over from other donors' samples. Each CDR3 is given with its conserved first and last residue. The order of the fields is V gene, CDR3 protein.

TRBV27 | CASSQNRDTQYF
TRBV7-8 | CASSSDLVRGNQPQHF
TRBV7-3 | CASSPQGVRNQPQHF
TRBV9 | CASKEGSANTEAFF
TRBV7-3 | CASSLLGLASYEQYF
TRBV29-1 | CSVGAGNYNEQFF
TRBV5-6 | CASSSGTGAGDTEAFF
TRBV7-9 | CASSLSGDQPQHF
TRBV6-6 | CASTRTRGETQYF
TRBV29-1 | CSVDETGSGLGRYGYTF
TRBV6-6 | CASRPGTGLNQYF
TRBV25-1 | CASSLPLPDTQYF
TRBV30 | CAWSKRTGIDNQPQHF
TRBV7-9 | CASSLTTSGTSTDTQYF
TRBV11-2 | CASSSQGAGGETQYF
TRBV4-1 | CASSQGEGSYGYTF
TRBV5-6 | CASSPPGRRVGNDEQYF
TRBV30 | CAWSRGYGTGELFF
TRBV6-6 | CASSYRDRARGYTF
TRBV23-1 | CASSQGTNTEAFF
TRBV2 | CASSEEVWTKRAQYF